The rows below give T cell receptor beta chains drawn from one sample of a study of lymphopenia after photon versus proton radiotherapy. The assay was immunoSEQ multiplex PCR, and TCRdb's table has in-frame clones only and misses some. The sample lists roughly 25,000 clones, roughly 87% occurring once. The sequencing used peripheral blood, collected from a patient treated with photon-based radiotherapy. The receptors shown here come from a man aged 45-65 years with gastric cancer. CDR3s include the opening cysteine and the closing phenylalanine or tryptophan. The D gene is left open where the match is weak. Size tells how often a clone was seen (once, few, many) or the class of an expanded clone, and some rows leave it out.

clone_size | j_call | d_call | v_call | cdr3_nt | cdr3_aa
- | TRBJ1-3 | - | TRBV9 | TGTGCCAGCAGCGTAGCCCTCCTTGGAAACACCATATATTTT | CASSVALLGNTIYF
- | TRBJ1-2 | - | TRBV27 | TGTGCCAGCGTAGCCGACACAGGGACTCACTATGGCTACACCTTC | CASVADTGTHYGYTF
- | TRBJ2-2 | - | TRBV7-2 | TGTGCCAGCAGCTCACAGGGCCCCGGGGAGCTGTTTTTT | CASSSQGPGELFF
few | TRBJ1-4 | - | TRBV4-3 | TGCGCCAGCAGCCAAGGAGAGAGGGGTGGAGAAAAACTGTTTTTT | CASSQGERGGEKLFF
few | TRBJ1-6 | - | TRBV18 | TGTGCCAGCTCACCTTCCGGGGGGAACGATTCACCCCTCCACTTT | CASSPSGGNDSPLHF
- | TRBJ2-3 | TRBD2 | TRBV2 | TGTGCCAGCAGTGAATTGGTTAGCGGGGGGGCTTTGAGCACAGATACGCAGTATTTT | CASSELVSGGALSTDTQYF
- | TRBJ1-1 | - | TRBV27 | TGTGCCAGCAGTTCGCTGACAGGCTCTATGAACACTGAAGCTTTCTTT | CASSSLTGSMNTEAFF
- | TRBJ2-3 | TRBD2 | TRBV5-1 | TGCGCCAGCAGCTTGGAGCGGGGGAGCACAGATACGCAGTATTTT | CASSLERGSTDTQYF
- | TRBJ1-2 | - | TRBV7-6 | TGTGCCAGCAATGCCCGCCCGAGGAACTTCTATGGCTACACCTTC | CASNARPRNFYGYTF
- | TRBJ2-2 | TRBD1 | TRBV15 | TGTGCCACCAGCAGGGACAGGGGTGGCGGGGAGCTGTTTTTT | CATSRDRGGGELFF
- | TRBJ2-1 | - | TRBV19 | TGTGCCAGTAGTATACCGGCCCCATCGGTGGGTGAGCAGTTCTTC | CASSIPAPSVGEQFF
few | TRBJ2-3 | - | TRBV6-1 | TGTGCCAGCAGTGAGTCAGATACGCAGTATTTT | CASSESDTQYF
- | TRBJ1-5 | - | TRBV29-1 | TGCAGCGCCAAGACAGATAGCAATCAGCCCCAGCATTTT | CSAKTDSNQPQHF
- | TRBJ2-7 | - | TRBV28 | TGTGCCAGCAGTTCCGTCTCCTACGAGCAGTACTTC | CASSSVSYEQYF
- | TRBJ2-5 | - | TRBV27 | TGTGCCAGCAGTTTATCCCCGGGGAGATTAGAGACCCAGTACTTC | CASSLSPGRLETQYF
- | TRBJ2-7 | - | TRBV27 | TGTGCCAGCAGCCTCAGTGGGGGTAACGAGCAGTACTTC | CASSLSGGNEQYF
- | TRBJ2-5 | - | TRBV6-5 | TGTGCCAGCAGTCAAGAGACCCAGTACTTC | CASSQETQYF
once | TRBJ1-3 | - | TRBV19 | TGTGCCAGTAGTATCTCCAGATCTGGAAACACCATATATTTT | CASSISRSGNTIYF
- | TRBJ2-3 | TRBD1 | TRBV9 | TGTGCCAGCAGCGTAGAGGGACAGGGGACAGATACGCAGTATTTT | CASSVEGQGTDTQYF
once | TRBJ2-2 | - | TRBV6-6 | TGTGCCACCCACCCGCAGGGGAACACCGGGGAGCTGTTTTTT | CATHPQGNTGELFF
once | TRBJ2-2 | TRBD1 | TRBV4-3 | TGCGCCAGCGAGGACAGGGCGGACACCGGGGAGCTGTTTTTT | CASEDRADTGELFF
- | TRBJ1-5 | - | TRBV27 | TGTGCCAGCAGTGCACTCGGCACAGGGATGAGCAATCAGCCCCAGCATTTT | CASSALGTGMSNQPQHF
once | TRBJ2-2 | - | TRBV6-1 | TGTGCCAGCAGTGTCAATTTGGCCACCGGGGAGCTGTTTTTT | CASSVNLATGELFF
once | TRBJ2-1 | TRBD1 | TRBV7-3 | TGTGCCAGCAGCGTCGACAGGGTCTTGTCTAATGAGCAGTTCTTC | CASSVDRVLSNEQFF
once | TRBJ2-1 | - | TRBV2 | TGTGCCAGCAGATCGGACAATGAGCAGTTCTTC | CASRSDNEQFF
- | TRBJ1-6 | - | TRBV5-8 | TGTGCCAGCAGCTTTACCAGGGTTAACAATTCACCCCTCCACTTT | CASSFTRVNNSPLHF
- | TRBJ1-4 | TRBD1 | TRBV4-1 | TGCGCCAGCAGCCAAGAAGGGACAGGGGCAAATAGTTTCAATGAAAAACTGTTTTTT | CASSQEGTGANSFNEKLFF
- | TRBJ2-1 | - | TRBV19 | TGTGCCAGTAGTATGGCAGACCGAACCTACAATGAGCAGTTCTTC | CASSMADRTYNEQFF
- | TRBJ2-2 | - | TRBV6-5 | TGTGCCAGCAGTCGATCGACTGGCGGGGAGCTGTTTTTT | CASSRSTGGELFF
- | TRBJ2-5 | - | TRBV20-1 | TGCAGTGCTATAGTGTCGGAGACCCAGTACTTC | CSAIVSETQYF
- | TRBJ2-6 | - | TRBV10-3 | TGTGCCACCACAGCCTCTGGGGCCAACGTCCTGACTTTC | CATTASGANVLTF
- | TRBJ2-7 | TRBD1 | TRBV6-1 | TGTGCCAGCAGTGAAGCGGGACAGGTATTGACAGTGTACTTC | CASSEAGQVLTVYF
- | TRBJ2-1 | - | TRBV2 | TGTGCCAGCAGTGACGTACAGGGTGAGAGGAATGAGCAGTTCTTC | CASSDVQGERNEQFF
- | TRBJ2-1 | TRBD2 | TRBV19 | TGTGCCAGTAGTATAGGACGCTGGAGCGGGGTTAATAATGAGCAGTTCTTC | CASSIGRWSGVNNEQFF
- | TRBJ2-3 | TRBD1 | TRBV9 | TGTGCCAGCAGTCGTACAGGGGATGTCGCAGATACGCAGTATTTT | CASSRTGDVADTQYF
- | TRBJ2-3 | TRBD2 | TRBV11-2 | TGTGCCAGCAGACTAGCGGCGAGCACAGATACGCAGTATTTT | CASRLAASTDTQYF
- | TRBJ2-1 | TRBD1 | TRBV11-3 | TGTGCCAGCAGCTTGGGACAGGGGGGGGTCAATGAGCAGTTCTTC | CASSLGQGGVNEQFF
- | TRBJ1-4 | - | TRBV28 | TGTGCCATTCAGGGAAGCACTAATGAAAAACTGTTTTTT | CAIQGSTNEKLFF
once | TRBJ2-2 | - | TRBV10-3 | TGTGCCAGTCAGGTACCAACCCGAGGGGAGCTGTTTTTT | CASQVPTRGELFF
- | TRBJ1-5 | - | TRBV27 | TGTGCCAGCAGTTATAGCAATCAGCCCCAGCATTTT | CASSYSNQPQHF
- | TRBJ1-3 | - | TRBV6-6 | TGTGCCAGCTCATCTACGGGAAACACCATATATTTT | CASSSTGNTIYF
- | TRBJ1-1 | - | TRBV9 | TGTGCCAGCAGCGTTGGGGGGATCACTGAAGCTTTCTTT | CASSVGGITEAFF
- | TRBJ2-7 | - | TRBV5-1 | TGCGCCAGCAGCTCCGGGCCCTTCTACGAGCAGTACTTC | CASSSGPFYEQYF
- | TRBJ1-1 | - | TRBV7-9 | TGTGCCAGCAGCTTGGAACAGACCACTGAAGCTTTCTTT | CASSLEQTTEAFF
- | TRBJ1-6 | TRBD1 | TRBV15 | TGTGCCACCAGCAGAGTGACAGGGAGCTCCTATAATTCACCCCTCCACTTT | CATSRVTGSSYNSPLHF
- | TRBJ1-2 | TRBD1 | TRBV7-2 | TGTGCCAGCAGCCCGAAGACAGGGGCTAACTATGGCTACACCTTC | CASSPKTGANYGYTF
- | TRBJ2-1 | - | TRBV19 | TGTGCCAGTAGTATTTGGGACAACAATGAGCAGTTCTTC | CASSIWDNNEQFF
- | TRBJ2-7 | - | TRBV5-1 | TGCGCCAGCAGCTTAAGCCGATCCTACGAGCAGTACTTC | CASSLSRSYEQYF
- | TRBJ1-3 | - | TRBV29-1 | TGCAGCGTGACTGAGACTGGAAACACCATATATTTT | CSVTETGNTIYF
few | TRBJ1-6 | - | TRBV6-1 | TGTGCCAGCAGTTCCTCCGAGGAGGGGTCACCCCTCCACTTT | CASSSSEEGSPLHF
once | TRBJ2-3 | TRBD2 | TRBV6-5 | TGTGCCAGCAGGGGGACTAGCGGGGGAAATACGCAGTATTTT | CASRGTSGGNTQYF
- | TRBJ1-1 | - | TRBV6-4 | TGTGCCAGCAGTTCGGACGGGGGGGGGAACACTGAAGCTTTCTTT | CASSSDGGGNTEAFF
- | TRBJ2-3 | TRBD1 | TRBV7-8 | TGTGCCAGCAGCCAATCATCGGGACAGGGGCTCACAGATACGCAGTATTTT | CASSQSSGQGLTDTQYF
- | TRBJ1-2 | - | TRBV5-1 | TGCGCCAGCAGCTTGGGCAGGGGCCTCTATGGCTACACCTTC | CASSLGRGLYGYTF
- | TRBJ2-1 | - | TRBV10-3 | TGTGCCAGCGAACAGTACAATGAGCAGTTCTTC | CASEQYNEQFF
- | TRBJ1-3 | - | TRBV7-3 | TGTGCCAGCAGCTTAGAACCGGGGAGTGGAAACACCATATATTTT | CASSLEPGSGNTIYF
- | TRBJ1-2 | TRBD1 | TRBV9 | TGTGCCAGCAGCGCCGCAGGGGGTGACTATGGCTACACCTTC | CASSAAGGDYGYTF